Listed below are T cell receptor beta chains from one sample, sequenced in a study of molecular identifiers for immune sequencing clone quantification. TCRdb re-analysed the PCR reads in MiXCR, keeping a single row per CDR3 protein. The sample yields about 500,000 distinct CDR3 sequences, 25% seen once. The sequenced material came from naive CD8+ T cells from blood, with Jurkat cell RNA spiked in. These receptors all come from a human donor in good health. Some libraries in this study had Jurkat cell RNA spiked in. The conserved cysteine and the conserved F or W are not part of the CDR3 here. The order of the fields is V gene, CDR3 protein.

TRBV7-9 ASSLGQGLGENEKLF
TRBV7-6 ASSHSGGYTDTQY
TRBV7-6 ASSLEGGDYETQY
TRBV7-9 ASSFDRGTEAI
TRBV24-1 ATSDIQGDEQY
TRBV20-1 SADANTGELF
TRBV5-1 ASSLQLAGVEPYEQY
TRBV7-6 ASSLDWAPSYEQY
TRBV7-9 ASSFPGAYEQY
TRBV5-6 ASSLQPDGISPLH
TRBV18 ASSPGDREAF
TRBV6-6 ASRAETYTEAF
TRBV25-1 ASSEYGGGADTQY
TRBV5-1 ASAWGLTGAYEQY
TRBV12-3/TRBV12-4 ASSFGSQETQY
TRBV12-3/TRBV12-4 ASTSSGAEAF
TRBV5-4 ASSTTGEDYEQY
TRBV19 ASSPTRTVSSYEQY
TRBV30 AWSSQETQY
TRBV12-3/TRBV12-4 ASRKTGQRDSGTQY
TRBV5-1 ASSLWTGPRGNTGELF
TRBV29-1 SVGTTGVGEQY
TRBV4-3 ASSPSQFGNEQF
TRBV12-5 ASGLLGAGTEAF
TRBV18 ASSPGQLEAF
TRBV20-1 SAREQGALRSTDTQY
TRBV4-3 ASSQAITNGELF
TRBV9 ASSAAGSPAEAF
TRBV28 ASTFQGNEKLF
TRBV9 ASQRGQGVYGYT
TRBV5-4 ASSLSWGDFYGYT
TRBV5-4 ASSLQGQGNTEAF
TRBV9 ASSPHNYGYT
TRBV7-8 ASSPTSGGNEQY
TRBV12-3/TRBV12-4 ASSLVVGGTDTQY
TRBV4-3 ASSHGLGTYEQY
TRBV5-1 ASSLASAMNTEAF
TRBV14 ASSRNRGLAGQETQY
TRBV14 ASSQAILGGFGTEAF
TRBV6-5 ASRKRWGETQY
TRBV7-3 ASSFSPTGELF
TRBV6-2/TRBV6-3 ASRDIDSRYGNT
TRBV19 ASSTVATPRQF
TRBV25-1 ASTPGQTNTEAF
TRBV5-6 ASSWKSGSRLNEQF
TRBV3-1 ASSTNRWTGDYEQY
TRBV4-1 ASSQATGDRETQY
TRBV7-9 ASSSVGAGQPQH
TRBV6-4 ASSVGPMGNAQF
TRBV2 ASSDPGGTGLSGRLYEQY
TRBV13 ASSLKGGPDYNEQF
TRBV3-1 ASSQEGQGYGYT
TRBV7-9 ASSLEAAYQETQY
TRBV24-1 ATSDSDSNQPQH
TRBV19 ASSFGQRSNQPQH
TRBV19 ASSRPPPHPGYEQY
TRBV2 ASSGTEKTWNTEAF